This TCR beta chain appears in the sequencing data of a study of T cell changes during pregnancy in multiple sclerosis. The repertoire was sequenced with immunoSEQ multiplex PCR; TCRdb's copy has only in-frame clones and lacks some. The repertoire consists of about 57,000 clones, with about 88% occurring once and the leading ten covering 0.38%. V lost 1 base, J lost 5 bases, and 12 bases lay in between. The length of the CDR3 is 15 residues. CDR1 and CDR2 (germline): SGHAT, FQNNGV. The sample consisted of CD4+ T cells from peripheral blood mononuclear cells, taken in the third trimester of pregnancy. The chain is built from TRBV11-2 and TRBJ2-1; D is perhaps TRBD2 (5 bases). This TCR was recovered from a female donor with multiple sclerosis, enrolled in a pregnancy study. The CDR3 protein is CASSLAERAHNEQFF. CDR3 DNA: TGTGCCAGCAGCTTAGCTGAGAGGGCCCACAATGAGCAGTTCTTC.